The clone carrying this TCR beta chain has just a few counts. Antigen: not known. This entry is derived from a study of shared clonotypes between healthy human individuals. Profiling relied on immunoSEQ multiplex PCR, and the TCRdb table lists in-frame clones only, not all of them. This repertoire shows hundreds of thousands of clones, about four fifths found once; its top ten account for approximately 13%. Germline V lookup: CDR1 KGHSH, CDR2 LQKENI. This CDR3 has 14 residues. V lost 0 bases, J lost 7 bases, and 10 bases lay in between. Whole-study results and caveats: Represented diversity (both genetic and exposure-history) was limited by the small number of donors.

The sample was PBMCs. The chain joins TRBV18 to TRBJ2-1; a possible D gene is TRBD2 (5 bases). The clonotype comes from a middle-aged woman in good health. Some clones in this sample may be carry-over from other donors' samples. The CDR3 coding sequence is TGTGCCAGCTCACCACCCGGGATAGGGAATGAGCAGTTCTTC. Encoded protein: CASSPPGIGNEQFF. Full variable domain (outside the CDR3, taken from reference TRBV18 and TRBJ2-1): NAGVMQNPRHLVRRRGQEARLRCSPMKGHSHVYWYRQLPEEGLKFMVYLQKENIIDESGMPKERFSAEFPKEGPSILRIQQVVRGDSAAYFCASSPPGIGNEQFFGPGTRLTVL.